A selection of T cell receptor beta chains follows, all from one sample in a study of T cell responses to AZD1222 COVID-19 vaccine. Here immunoSEQ multiplex PCR was the method, and the copy in TCRdb shows in-frame clones only, minus some. This table holds roughly 120,000 clones, 80% to 90% found once. Sequences were derived from peripheral blood, sampled on day 0 of AZD1222 vaccination. Receptors originate from an adult in good health. The CDR3 runs from the conserved cysteine through the conserved F or W. Each record gives: D gene, V gene, J gene, clone size, CDR3 protein, CDR3 DNA. D genes are given only for firm matches. For some rows the clone size is stated as once, few or many, or as a class when expanded; others skip it.

D gene: TRBD2
V gene: TRBV5-1
J gene: TRBJ2-3
clone size: once
CDR3 protein: CASSLGASGSTDTQYF
CDR3 DNA: TGCGCCAGCAGCTTGGGGGCTAGCGGGAGCACAGATACGCAGTATTTT

D gene: -
V gene: TRBV30
J gene: TRBJ2-7
clone size: -
CDR3 protein: CAWSVEFGRDEQYF
CDR3 DNA: TGTGCCTGGAGTGTAGAATTTGGCCGAGACGAGCAGTACTTC

D gene: TRBD2
V gene: TRBV28
J gene: TRBJ2-2
clone size: -
CDR3 protein: CASSLFGPGGTGELFF
CDR3 DNA: TGTGCCAGCAGTTTATTTGGTCCGGGAGGGACCGGGGAGCTGTTTTTT

D gene: -
V gene: TRBV5-1
J gene: TRBJ2-1
clone size: -
CDR3 protein: CASSSSGLSSYNEQFF
CDR3 DNA: TGCGCCAGCAGCTCCTCGGGCCTGAGCTCCTACAATGAGCAGTTCTTC

D gene: -
V gene: TRBV28
J gene: TRBJ1-5
clone size: -
CDR3 protein: CASSGSNQPQHF
CDR3 DNA: TGTGCCAGCAGTGGGAGCAATCAGCCCCAGCATTTT

D gene: -
V gene: TRBV6-1
J gene: TRBJ2-7
clone size: -
CDR3 protein: CASSEIEASTSQQYF
CDR3 DNA: TGTGCCAGCAGTGAAATTGAGGCCTCTACGTCCCAGCAGTACTTC

D gene: -
V gene: TRBV30
J gene: TRBJ2-5
clone size: -
CDR3 protein: CAWRAGWGETQYF
CDR3 DNA: TGTGCCTGGAGGGCGGGCTGGGGGGAGACCCAGTACTTC

D gene: -
V gene: TRBV28
J gene: TRBJ1-5
clone size: -
CDR3 protein: CASRGSQPQHF
CDR3 DNA: TGTGCCAGCAGAGGGAGTCAGCCCCAGCATTTT

D gene: -
V gene: TRBV27
J gene: TRBJ2-7
clone size: -
CDR3 protein: CASSLGPPGLSYEQYF
CDR3 DNA: TGTGCCAGCAGTTTGGGGCCCCCGGGCCTCTCCTACGAGCAGTACTTC

D gene: TRBD2
V gene: TRBV5-4
J gene: TRBJ2-3
clone size: -
CDR3 protein: CASSLGQLAGGLDTQYF
CDR3 DNA: TGTGCCAGCAGCTTAGGGCAACTAGCGGGAGGGTTGGATACGCAGTATTTT

D gene: TRBD2
V gene: TRBV5-1
J gene: TRBJ2-5
clone size: few
CDR3 protein: CASSLAGGQQETQYF
CDR3 DNA: TGCGCCAGCAGCTTGGCGGGAGGGCAGCAAGAGACCCAGTACTTC

D gene: TRBD1
V gene: TRBV27
J gene: TRBJ2-7
clone size: -
CDR3 protein: CASRPGQVIYEQYF
CDR3 DNA: TGTGCCAGCAGACCGGGACAGGTGATCTACGAGCAGTACTTC

D gene: -
V gene: TRBV7-3
J gene: TRBJ1-3
clone size: -
CDR3 protein: CASSLNPPASGNTIYF
CDR3 DNA: TGTGCCAGCAGCTTAAACCCGCCAGCCTCTGGAAACACCATATATTTT

D gene: -
V gene: TRBV7-6
J gene: TRBJ2-7
clone size: -
CDR3 protein: CASSLTSSGAKYEQYF
CDR3 DNA: TGTGCCAGCAGCTTAACGTCTTCGGGGGCCAAATACGAGCAGTACTTC

D gene: TRBD2
V gene: TRBV4-2
J gene: TRBJ2-7
clone size: -
CDR3 protein: CASSLGLAGTASYEQYF
CDR3 DNA: TGTGCCAGCAGCCTCGGACTAGCGGGAACCGCTTCCTACGAGCAGTACTTC

D gene: -
V gene: TRBV5-1
J gene: TRBJ1-1
clone size: -
CDR3 protein: CASSSAVGVNTEAFF
CDR3 DNA: TGCGCCAGCAGTTCGGCAGTAGGAGTGAACACTGAAGCTTTCTTT

D gene: TRBD1
V gene: TRBV30
J gene: TRBJ2-7
clone size: -
CDR3 protein: CAWSVRQGVYEQYF
CDR3 DNA: TGTGCCTGGAGTGTACGGCAGGGGGTCTACGAGCAGTACTTC

D gene: -
V gene: TRBV24-1
J gene: TRBJ1-2
clone size: -
CDR3 protein: CATISRDYGYTF
CDR3 DNA: TGTGCCACCATCAGTAGGGATTATGGCTACACCTTC

D gene: -
V gene: TRBV28
J gene: TRBJ1-2
clone size: few
CDR3 protein: CASSPGPYGYTF
CDR3 DNA: TGTGCCAGCAGCCCTGGCCCTTATGGCTACACCTTC

D gene: TRBD1
V gene: TRBV29-1
J gene: TRBJ1-2
clone size: -
CDR3 protein: CSAGTVNYGYTF
CDR3 DNA: TGCAGCGCCGGGACAGTAAACTATGGCTACACCTTC

D gene: -
V gene: TRBV25-1
J gene: TRBJ1-1
clone size: -
CDR3 protein: CASQDLNTEAFF
CDR3 DNA: TGTGCCAGCCAGGATCTGAACACTGAAGCTTTCTTT

D gene: TRBD2
V gene: TRBV18
J gene: TRBJ2-7
clone size: once
CDR3 protein: CASSPLGTSPYEQYF
CDR3 DNA: TGTGCCAGCTCACCCCTCGGGACTAGCCCCTACGAGCAGTACTTC

D gene: TRBD1
V gene: TRBV24-1
J gene: TRBJ1-2
clone size: once
CDR3 protein: CATSDPRTGGDRYTF
CDR3 DNA: TGTGCCACCAGTGACCCGAGGACAGGGGGCGATCGCTACACCTTC

D gene: TRBD2
V gene: TRBV18
J gene: TRBJ2-5
clone size: once
CDR3 protein: CASSPGGRGEQETQYF
CDR3 DNA: TGTGCCAGCTCACCCGGCGGGAGAGGTGAACAAGAGACCCAGTACTTC

D gene: -
V gene: TRBV15
J gene: TRBJ1-4
clone size: -
CDR3 protein: CATSREGVEKLFF
CDR3 DNA: TGTGCCACCAGCAGAGAAGGGGTTGAAAAACTGTTTTTT

D gene: -
V gene: TRBV19
J gene: TRBJ1-2
clone size: -
CDR3 protein: CASMGNGLPANGYTF
CDR3 DNA: TGTGCCAGTATGGGGAACGGTTTGCCTGCCAATGGCTACACCTTC

D gene: TRBD1
V gene: TRBV19
J gene: TRBJ1-2
clone size: -
CDR3 protein: CASSTRQGASGYTF
CDR3 DNA: TGTGCCAGTAGTACCAGACAGGGGGCGTCTGGCTACACCTTC

D gene: -
V gene: TRBV6-2/TRBV6-3
J gene: TRBJ1-2
clone size: -
CDR3 protein: CASSDAGGYTF
CDR3 DNA: TGTGCCAGCAGTGACGCAGGTGGCTACACCTTC

D gene: TRBD2
V gene: TRBV28
J gene: TRBJ2-7
clone size: once
CDR3 protein: CASSPWVAGGPGNYEQYF
CDR3 DNA: TGTGCCAGCAGTCCCTGGGTAGCGGGAGGTCCTGGTAACTACGAGCAGTACTTC

D gene: -
V gene: TRBV21-1
J gene: TRBJ1-1
clone size: few
CDR3 protein: CASSKEEGTGLSNTEAFF
CDR3 DNA: TGTGCCAGCAGCAAAGAGGAGGGGACAGGTCTCTCGAACACTGAAGCTTTCTTT

D gene: TRBD1
V gene: TRBV5-4
J gene: TRBJ1-2
clone size: -
CDR3 protein: CASSLGRDRGAYGYTF
CDR3 DNA: TGTGCCAGCAGCTTGGGACGGGACAGGGGGGCCTATGGCTACACCTTC

D gene: -
V gene: TRBV28
J gene: TRBJ1-1
clone size: few
CDR3 protein: CATLKQGLRTEAFF
CDR3 DNA: TGTGCCACCTTAAAGCAGGGTCTTAGGACTGAAGCTTTCTTT

D gene: -
V gene: TRBV27
J gene: TRBJ1-6
clone size: -
CDR3 protein: CASKRERGSYNSPLHF
CDR3 DNA: TGTGCCAGCAAGAGGGAGAGGGGCTCCTATAATTCACCCCTCCACTTT

D gene: -
V gene: TRBV5-8
J gene: TRBJ2-1
clone size: -
CDR3 protein: CASSLVVLSYNEQFF
CDR3 DNA: TGTGCCAGCAGCTTGGTGGTACTCTCCTACAATGAGCAGTTCTTC

D gene: -
V gene: TRBV3-1/TRBV3-2
J gene: TRBJ1-6
clone size: -
CDR3 protein: CASSRTGNNSPLHF
CDR3 DNA: TGTGCCAGCAGCCGTACAGGGAATAATTCACCCCTCCACTTT

D gene: TRBD2
V gene: TRBV3-1/TRBV3-2
J gene: TRBJ2-3
clone size: -
CDR3 protein: CASSRPTSGSETDTQYF
CDR3 DNA: TGTGCCAGCAGCCGCCCGACTAGCGGGAGTGAAACAGATACGCAGTATTTT

D gene: -
V gene: TRBV19
J gene: TRBJ1-2
clone size: -
CDR3 protein: CASSIDTGYPNYGYTF
CDR3 DNA: TGTGCCAGTAGTATAGATACGGGGTATCCTAACTATGGCTACACCTTC

D gene: -
V gene: TRBV30
J gene: TRBJ1-5
clone size: -
CDR3 protein: CAWSPRGGRRPQPQHF
CDR3 DNA: TGTGCCTGGAGTCCAAGGGGGGGCCGCCGGCCTCAGCCCCAGCATTTT

D gene: -
V gene: TRBV7-3
J gene: TRBJ2-3
clone size: -
CDR3 protein: CASSLSGTSTDTQYF
CDR3 DNA: TGTGCCAGCAGCCTGAGCGGAACTAGCACAGATACGCAGTATTTT

D gene: TRBD2
V gene: TRBV10-3
J gene: TRBJ2-7
clone size: -
CDR3 protein: CAISGGTSGDYEQYF
CDR3 DNA: TGTGCCATCAGTGGCGGGACTAGCGGGGACTACGAGCAGTACTTC

D gene: -
V gene: TRBV5-8
J gene: TRBJ2-7
clone size: -
CDR3 protein: CASSPVGGSSYEQYF
CDR3 DNA: TGTGCCAGCAGCCCCGTCGGGGGAAGCTCCTACGAGCAGTACTTC

D gene: -
V gene: TRBV28
J gene: TRBJ1-2
clone size: -
CDR3 protein: CASSFDSYGYTF
CDR3 DNA: TGTGCCAGCAGTTTTGACAGCTATGGCTACACCTTC

D gene: TRBD1
V gene: TRBV5-1
J gene: TRBJ2-5
clone size: -
CDR3 protein: CASSLTGTGGQETQYF
CDR3 DNA: TGCGCCAGCAGCTTAACCGGGACAGGGGGCCAAGAGACCCAGTACTTC

D gene: -
V gene: TRBV10-2
J gene: TRBJ1-5
clone size: -
CDR3 protein: CASSDSGGTRPQHF
CDR3 DNA: TGCGCCAGCAGCGATTCCGGGGGGACGAGGCCCCAGCATTTT

D gene: -
V gene: TRBV6-5
J gene: TRBJ1-3
clone size: -
CDR3 protein: CASNRLSGNTIYF
CDR3 DNA: TGTGCCAGCAACAGGCTCTCTGGAAACACCATATATTTT

D gene: -
V gene: TRBV11-2
J gene: TRBJ2-2
clone size: -
CDR3 protein: CASSLELNTGELFF
CDR3 DNA: TGTGCCAGCAGCTTAGAGCTAAACACCGGGGAGCTGTTTTTT

D gene: -
V gene: TRBV28
J gene: TRBJ1-3
clone size: -
CDR3 protein: CASSLSGTGGNTIYF
CDR3 DNA: TGTGCCAGCAGTTTATCGGGGACGGGAGGAAACACCATATATTTT

D gene: -
V gene: TRBV28
J gene: TRBJ2-2
clone size: -
CDR3 protein: CASSLTPPSARNTGELFF
CDR3 DNA: TGTGCCAGCAGTTTAACCCCCCCTAGCGCCCGGAACACCGGGGAGCTGTTTTTT

D gene: -
V gene: TRBV9
J gene: TRBJ2-2
clone size: once
CDR3 protein: CASSGGVAATGELFF
CDR3 DNA: TGTGCCAGCAGCGGGGGGGTAGCGGCCACCGGGGAGCTGTTTTTT

D gene: TRBD2
V gene: TRBV7-3
J gene: TRBJ2-5
clone size: -
CDR3 protein: CASSSPGLAGVETQYF
CDR3 DNA: TGTGCCAGCAGCTCCCCGGGACTAGCGGGAGTAGAGACCCAGTACTTC

D gene: -
V gene: TRBV19
J gene: TRBJ1-5
clone size: -
CDR3 protein: CASTTPGVPGQPQHF
CDR3 DNA: TGTGCCAGTACAACCCCAGGGGTCCCGGGTCAGCCCCAGCATTTT

D gene: TRBD2
V gene: TRBV10-2
J gene: TRBJ2-1
clone size: -
CDR3 protein: CATHLAGGQNEQFF
CDR3 DNA: TGCGCCACCCACTTAGCGGGAGGCCAAAATGAGCAGTTCTTC

D gene: -
V gene: TRBV28
J gene: TRBJ1-4
clone size: once
CDR3 protein: CASRWSSPTNEKLFF
CDR3 DNA: TGTGCCAGCAGATGGAGCTCTCCAACTAATGAAAAACTGTTTTTT

D gene: -
V gene: TRBV28
J gene: TRBJ1-2
clone size: -
CDR3 protein: CASIEPGANYGYTF
CDR3 DNA: TGTGCCAGCATCGAACCGGGAGCTAACTATGGCTACACCTTC

D gene: -
V gene: TRBV27
J gene: TRBJ2-2
clone size: -
CDR3 protein: CASSLRPGELFF
CDR3 DNA: TGTGCCAGCAGTTTGCGACCCGGGGAGCTGTTTTTT